This TCR beta chain was identified in a study of cytomegalovirus exposure and HLA in healthy donors. Method: immunoSEQ multiplex PCR; TCRdb's copy keeps in-frame clones and lacks some. Of 150,000 to 160,000 clones in the sample, just over 85% were seen once. CDR3 size: 15 residues. From germline, CDR1 is SGHRS and CDR2 YFSETQ. V trimming: 0 bases; J trimming: 4 bases; junction bases outside the gene matches: 5. The sequence derives from a human donor in good health. Sequencing was carried out using PBMCs. This rearrangement joins TRBV5-1 to TRBJ1-2; 8 nucleotides line up with TRBD1. CDR3 nucleotides: TGCGCCAGCAGCTTGGCCGGGACAGGTTCCTATGGCTACACCTTC. Residues: CASSLAGTGSYGYTF.